The entry that follows covers one T cell receptor beta chain sequence. Its specific antigen is unknown. No base qualities exist here, and no much larger clone lies one base off it. Other DNA sequences in the sample encode the same CDR3. The sample belongs to a study of shared clonotypes between healthy human individuals (TCRdb year 2020). Context from the whole study: Three men and two women, aged 18 to 49 years, made up the cohort. To estimate repertoire size and how much clonotype sharing occurs between individuals, the study deeply sequenced the blood TCR repertoires of 5 or 6 healthy adults. For each donor, CD4 naive and CD4 memory were each given three plates, CD8 naive was given two plates, and CD8 memory was given one plate. Between about 0.85 and 8.9 billion PBMCs per donor were obtained by leukapheresis. Different laboratories and diverse techniques were used to prepare libraries and sequence TCR repertoires, to increase sequencing depth and limit assay-specific biases.

In the germline V gene, CDR1 corresponds to MNHEY and CDR2 to SVGAGI. V lost 2 bases and J lost 4 bases; the stretch between them is 10 bases long. The CDR3 holds 14 amino acids from the cysteine to the phenylalanine. This entry keeps only the CDR3 DNA: 42 bases, framed from base 1. TCR CDR3 regions were amplified from genomic DNA by multiplex PCR using the deep immunoSEQ assay. For each cell subset, the extracted genomic DNA was distributed evenly across all wells of several immunoSEQ 96-well plates, and each plate served as one replicate. For sorted subsets, approximately 190 ng genomic DNA, equal to 25,000 to 35,000 T cell genomes, was loaded into each replicate PCR. The purified libraries were quantified using a Qubit 3.0 fluorometer, sized with a Bioanalyzer 2100, and then quantified again using the KAPA Library Quantification kit. A separate single-read 150-cycle Illumina NextSeq 550 flow cell was used to sequence each immunoSEQ 96-well plate. Turning to the authors' computational methods: Because the immunoSEQ output held only junctional sequences and lacked quality scores, the filtering could not match the filtering applied to full-length reads. To assign V/J genes and CDR3, sequences were annotated against IMGT germline references using PyIR, a Python wrapper for IgBLAST v1.9. Reads with weak V/J assignments (E-value above 1e-6), missing CDR3, stop codons, out-of-frame junctions, or ambiguous translated residues were removed. V3J clonotypes were defined as sequences sharing an identical inferred V gene, J gene, and CDR3 amino acid sequence. To compute the percentage overlap between repertoires, the number of shared unique clonotypes was divided by the size of the smaller repertoire. Repertoire richness was assessed with RTK rarefaction, the Chao1 estimator, and Recon v2.1 estimates of unobserved clonotypes. Generation probabilities were computed with OLGA for all TCRbeta clonotypes obtained by the gDNA method from a few donors. TCRdb's version of the immuneACCESS table is confined to in-frame rearrangements and falls short of the full clone set. An unresolved V gene accounts for under half of the shortfall where checked; the remainder is of unknown origin. V, J and clone size reflect that table, while D and trimming were determined from the DNA. The table for this sample lists roughly 1,800,000 clones; about 95% of them were counted only once. The ten largest clones take up 1.2% of the sample.

On the study overall, not on this receptor specifically: The small number of donors limited the genetic and exposure-history diversity represented. Rarefaction of sorted-subset datasets indicated incomplete sequencing despite the large sequencing depth. Estimated clonotype richness was generally larger for naive than for memory subsets. When a few donors were compared, the shared fraction of clonotypes was roughly 5% for naive CD4, about 4% for naive CD8, 2.3% for memory CD4, and 0.4% for memory CD8. Sampling was limited to blood, and TCR repertoires in tissue likely differ from TCR repertoires in blood. Clonotypes shared by all four sorted-subset donors showed higher generation probabilities than non-shared clonotypes. Pairwise subsampling indicated that sequencing depth was expected to affect the degree of clonotype sharing among donors.

For the CD8 naive samples, CD45RO-negative cells were positively selected for CCR7, yielding a CD45RA+CCR7+ population from which TemRA cells were excluded. The donors were healthy, HIV-negative adults with no recently reported acute infections or vaccinations. Only Caucasian adults living in Nashville, Tennessee, USA were represented among the donors. Blood was obtained by leukapheresis, after which PBMCs were separated by Ficoll-Histopaque density gradient centrifugation and cryopreserved in liquid nitrogen vapor phase. Analytical flow cytometry was used to check the purity and quantity of every magnetically sorted T cell population. From each sorted fraction, genomic DNA was isolated and quantified by UV absorbance on a Nanodrop 2000c.

The sample taken for sequencing was naive CD8+ T cells sorted from blood. The meaning of the sample's cell subset or site label: CD45RA+CCR7+. The origin of this receptor is a man aged 18 to 30 in good health. This receptor chain uses TRBV6-5 and TRBJ2-3; a weak D assignment points to TRBD2 (7 bases agree). The CDR3 sequence is CASSYGGAADTQYF. The DNA sequence reads TGTGCCAGCAGTTACGGGGGGGCCGCAGATACGCAGTATTTT.